This T cell receptor beta chain was sequenced in a study of blood T cell repertoires in COVID-19. At the level of the study: Acute-phase and convalescent COVID-19 samples originated in the United States, Italy and Spain. In each case, the material was cDNA or gDNA derived from T cells, B-cell-depleted T cells, or PBMCs.

Study processing details: Estimated nucleated cell counts came from reference gene primer amplification. Here immunoSEQ multiplex PCR was the method, and the copy in TCRdb shows in-frame clones only, minus some. V and J calls and clone size are those listed in that table; D and trimming were worked out from the DNA. This table has some 130,000 clones, more than 70% appearing once. Material: peripheral blood. This TCR was sampled from a woman aged 55-75 years with acute or convalescent COVID-19.

The CDR3 DNA follows: TGTGCCAGCAGTTCGGCACACGGGAAGAACACTGAAGCTTTCTTT. Amino acid sequence: CASSSAHGKNTEAFF. The chain joins TRBV6-5 to TRBJ1-1, with unresolved D. V shed 4 bases and J shed 1 base, with 13 bases lying between them. This CDR3 spans 15 amino acids. The germline V gene encodes CDR1 MNHEY and CDR2 SVGAGI.